This T cell receptor (beta chain) was recorded in a study of tumour-infiltrating T cells in Burkitt lymphoma. Study context: Overall and progression-free survival were predicted by productive clonality.

Sequencing used immunoSEQ multiplex PCR; TCRdb keeps in-frame clones, though not all of them. The sample shows 12,000 to 15,000 clones, 25% to 35% of them seen only once. This clone was found a few times. This receptor was taken from a human donor with diffuse large B-cell lymphoma. Sequencing was performed on tumor tissue.

DNA of the CDR3: TGCGCCAGCAGCTTGAAACATCGTAACTATGGCTACACCTTC. Translated: CASSLKHRNYGYTF. The genes are TRBV5-1 and TRBJ1-2, with D unclear. Germline CDR1 and CDR2: SGHRS and YFSETQ. This CDR3 contains 14 residues. V was shortened by 1 base and J by 1 base, with 8 bases between the two germline ends.